Listed below are T cell receptor beta chains from one sample, sequenced in a study of CD8+CD57+ T cells in acquired aplastic anemia. TCRdb reprocessed the reads with MiXCR, giving one entry per CDR3 protein. The sample yields around 430,000 distinct CDR3 sequences, around 33% seen once. The sample was sorted CD4+, CD8+, or CD8+CD57+ T cells (not recorded which) from PBMCs. These receptor sequences come from a human donor with aplastic anemia. Each CDR3 is given with its conserved first and last residue. Fields, in order: clone size, D gene, CDR3 length, J gene, V gene, CDR3 protein, CDR3 DNA. A D gene is named only where the DNA matches it firmly. Size tells how often a clone was seen (once, few, many) or the class of an expanded clone, and some rows leave it out.

.,.,15,TRBJ1-1,TRBV12-3/TRBV12-4,CASKARESLNTEAFF,TGTGCCAGCAAAGCGAGGGAATCCCTGAACACTGAAGCTTTCTTT
few,TRBD1,17,TRBJ1-4,TRBV11-2,CASSPTPTGGGNEKLFF,TGTGCCAGCAGCCCCACCCCCACAGGGGGTGGTAATGAAAAACTGTTTTTT
.,.,16,TRBJ2-5,TRBV7-2,CASSRAGTSGGETQYF,TGTGCCAGCAGCCGGGCCGGGACCTCCGGCGGAGAGACCCAGTACTTC
many,.,12,TRBJ2-7,TRBV19,CATSSEIYEQYF,TGTGCCACCTCTAGCGAAATCTACGAGCAGTACTTC
many,.,10,TRBJ1-1,TRBV6-4,CASRGFQAFF,TGTGCCAGCAGGGGCTTTCAAGCTTTCTTT
.,TRBD2,14,TRBJ2-1,TRBV12-3/TRBV12-4,CASSQLAGGNEQFF,TGTGCCAGCAGCCAACTAGCGGGGGGCAATGAGCAGTTCTTC
.,.,13,TRBJ2-5,TRBV10-3,CALGGGSKETQYF,TGTGCCCTCGGAGGGGGATCAAAAGAGACCCAGTACTTC
.,TRBD2,14,TRBJ2-7,TRBV6-1,CASRERGGSYEQYF,TGTGCCAGCAGAGAGCGGGGGGGTTCCTACGAGCAGTACTTC
.,TRBD1,15,TRBJ2-3,TRBV5-1,CASSPGQASTDTQYF,TGCGCCAGCAGCCCGGGACAGGCAAGCACAGATACGCAGTATTTT
.,TRBD2,16,TRBJ2-7,TRBV24-1,CATSGRGLAGGFEQYF,TGTGCCACCAGTGGGAGGGGACTAGCGGGAGGCTTCGAGCAGTACTTC
.,.,15,TRBJ1-2,TRBV6-1,CASSEGDRKSYGYTF,TGTGCCAGCAGTGAGGGGGACCGGAAAAGCTATGGCTACACCTTC
few,.,15,TRBJ2-7,TRBV15,CATSKGQLFSYEQYF,TGTGCCACCAGCAAAGGACAGCTATTCTCCTACGAGCAGTACTTC
.,.,15,TRBJ1-4,TRBV20-1,CSARGLGESNEKLFF,TGCAGTGCTAGAGGCCTTGGGGAGTCTAATGAAAAACTGTTTTTT
.,TRBD2,15,TRBJ2-1,TRBV19,CASSIIQIGGGEQFF,TGTGCCAGTAGTATAATTCAAATTGGGGGGGGTGAGCAGTTCTTC
.,TRBD2,14,TRBJ2-3,TRBV11-3,CASSSSGGTDTQYF,TGTGCCAGCAGTTCTAGCGGGGGAACAGATACGCAGTATTTT
once,.,14,TRBJ1-1,TRBV4-2,CASSQDGGGSAAFF,TGTGCCAGCAGCCAAGATGGAGGGGGATCAGCAGCTTTCTTT
.,.,16,TRBJ2-5,TRBV29-1,CSVAGLGGRDQETQYF,TGCAGCGTTGCGGGGCTCGGGGGCCGTGACCAAGAGACCCAGTACTTC
.,.,13,TRBJ2-7,TRBV24-1,CAPGRADLYEQYF,TGTGCCCCCGGGAGAGCGGATCTCTACGAGCAGTACTTC
.,.,14,TRBJ1-1,TRBV7-2,CASSWDGENTEAFF,TGTGCCAGCAGCTGGGACGGAGAGAACACTGAAGCTTTCTTT
.,.,13,TRBJ1-5,TRBV20-1,CSADQYSNQPQHF,TGCAGTGCAGATCAATATAGCAATCAGCCCCAGCATTTT
.,.,14,TRBJ2-7,TRBV7-9,CASSLSGRSYEQYF,TGTGCCAGCAGCTTAAGTGGCAGGTCCTACGAGCAGTACTTC
many,.,15,TRBJ1-2,TRBV14,CASSQVSGAGSGYTF,TGTGCCAGCAGCCAAGTCTCGGGCGCAGGGAGTGGCTACACCTTC
many,.,14,TRBJ1-5,TRBV19,CASAGGGGNQPQHF,TGTGCCAGTGCGGGGGGAGGGGGCAATCAGCCCCAGCATTTT
.,.,21,TRBJ2-2,TRBV14,CASSHHLGADTRGLNTGELFF,TGTGCCAGCAGCCACCACCTAGGGGCGGACACCCGAGGGCTGAACACCGGGGAGCTGTTTTTT
many,TRBD1,14,TRBJ1-2,TRBV30,CAWSVSRGNYGYTF,TGTGCCTGGAGTGTATCCAGGGGGAACTATGGCTACACCTTC
.,TRBD2,14,TRBJ2-7,TRBV20-1,CSARQSGSRYEQCF,TGCAGTGCTAGACAGAGCGGGAGTAGGTACGAGCAGTGCTTC
few,.,15,TRBJ1-5,TRBV20-1,CSAGDRGWYNQPQHF,TGCAGTGCTGGAGATCGGGGATGGTACAATCAGCCCCAGCATTTT
few,.,16,TRBJ2-7,TRBV4-1,CASSSGSPTILGEQYF,TGCGCCAGCAGCTCGGGGTCTCCTACGATCCTGGGGGAGCAGTACTTC
many,.,13,TRBJ2-7,TRBV7-3,CASSLGHTGEQYF,TGTGCCAGCAGCTTAGGGCATACGGGCGAGCAGTACTTC
many,.,14,TRBJ1-6,TRBV5-1,CASSLVDRNSPLHF,TGCGCCAGCAGCTTGGTTGACAGGAATTCACCCCTCCACTTT
.,TRBD1,15,TRBJ1-1,TRBV5-4,CASSSTTGADTEAFF,TGTGCCAGCAGCTCGACGACAGGGGCAGACACTGAAGCTTTCTTT
many,.,12,TRBJ2-1,TRBV9,CASSLVGGREFF,TGTGCCAGCAGCCTCGTCGGGGGCAGAGAGTTCTTC
.,.,12,TRBJ1-2,TRBV29-1,CSVDSVFYGYAF,TGCAGCGTTGACAGTGTATTCTATGGCTACGCCTTC
few,.,16,TRBJ2-3,TRBV7-2,CASSLATGPATDTQYF,TGTGCCAGCAGCTTGGCAACGGGACCAGCCACAGATACGCAGTATTTT
many,TRBD1,12,TRBJ1-5,TRBV24-1,CATDRDNQPQHF,TGTGCCACGGACAGGGACAATCAGCCCCAGCATTTT
many,.,13,TRBJ1-3,TRBV7-9,CASSLDRVNTIYF,TGTGCCAGCAGCTTAGACAGAGTAAACACCATATATTTT
few,TRBD1,13,TRBJ2-7,TRBV15,CATSTRDRVEQYF,TGTGCCACCAGCACCCGGGACAGGGTTGAGCAGTACTTC
many,.,13,TRBJ2-7,TRBV7-2,CASSPPISYEQYF,TGTGCCAGCAGCCCCCCCATCTCCTACGAGCAGTACTTC
few,TRBD1,14,TRBJ2-7,TRBV6-1,CASMDREYTYEQYF,TGTGCCAGCATGGACAGGGAGTATACCTACGAGCAGTACTTC
many,.,13,TRBJ2-7,TRBV7-8,CASSLDRRNEQYF,TGTGCCAGCAGCTTAGACCGAAGAAACGAGCAGTACTTC
many,TRBD1,14,TRBJ2-2,TRBV10-1,CASSGQGARGELFF,TGCGCCAGCAGTGGACAGGGGGCGCGGGGGGAGCTGTTTTTT
few,TRBD1,13,TRBJ1-1,TRBV7-2,CASSSQGAAEAFF,TGTGCCAGCAGCTCTCAGGGGGCCGCTGAAGCTTTCTTT
.,TRBD1,13,TRBJ1-2,TRBV10-3,CASRTTGVEGYTF,TGTGCCAGCAGGACTACAGGGGTTGAGGGCTACACCTTC
.,.,14,TRBJ2-5,TRBV7-2,CASSFRGDGQPQYF,TGTGCCAGCAGCTTCAGGGGGGACGGTCAGCCCCAGTACTTC
.,.,15,TRBJ2-1,TRBV4-2,CASSQGTGPDNEQFF,TGTGCCAGCAGCCAAGGGACGGGTCCGGACAATGAGCAGTTCTTC
few,.,17,TRBJ1-4,TRBV2,CASRMRGARPTNEKLFF,TGTGCCAGCCGCATGAGGGGGGCAAGACCAACTAATGAAAAACTGTTTTTT
.,TRBD1,15,TRBJ1-1,TRBV19,CATQAGTGGHTEAFF,TGTGCCACCCAAGCCGGGACAGGGGGGCACACTGAAGCTTTCTTT
many,.,13,TRBJ1-6,TRBV20-1,CSAPGGETSPLHF,TGCAGTGCCCCGGGGGGAGAGACTTCACCCCTCCACTTT
.,.,14,TRBJ1-2,TRBV25-1,CASSELGQSYGYTF,TGTGCCAGCAGTGAGCTCGGACAGAGCTATGGCTACACCTTC
.,.,12,TRBJ2-1,TRBV6-1,CASGDFYNEQFF,TGTGCCAGCGGGGATTTCTACAATGAGCAGTTCTTC
once,.,11,TRBJ2-3,TRBV6-5,CASSYREAQYF,TGTGCCAGCAGTTACAGGGAGGCGCAGTATTTT
many,.,15,TRBJ2-2,TRBV2,CASSAGAGWTGELFF,TGTGCCAGCAGTGCGGGGGCAGGCTGGACCGGGGAGCTGTTTTTT
few,TRBD1,16,TRBJ1-1,TRBV5-5,CASSPGAGQTNTEAFF,TGTGCCAGCAGCCCTGGGGCGGGACAGACGAACACTGAAGCTTTCTTT
many,.,12,TRBJ1-1,TRBV2,CASSAERIEAFF,TGTGCCAGCAGTGCAGAGAGGATTGAAGCTTTCTTT
few,.,15,TRBJ1-6,TRBV12-5,CASGLGVGENSPLHF,TGTGCTAGTGGTTTGGGGGTTGGAGAAAATTCACCCCTCCACTTT
.,TRBD1,14,TRBJ1-4,TRBV7-9,CASSMTGANEKLFF,TGTGCCAGCAGCATGACAGGGGCTAATGAAAAACTGTTTTTT